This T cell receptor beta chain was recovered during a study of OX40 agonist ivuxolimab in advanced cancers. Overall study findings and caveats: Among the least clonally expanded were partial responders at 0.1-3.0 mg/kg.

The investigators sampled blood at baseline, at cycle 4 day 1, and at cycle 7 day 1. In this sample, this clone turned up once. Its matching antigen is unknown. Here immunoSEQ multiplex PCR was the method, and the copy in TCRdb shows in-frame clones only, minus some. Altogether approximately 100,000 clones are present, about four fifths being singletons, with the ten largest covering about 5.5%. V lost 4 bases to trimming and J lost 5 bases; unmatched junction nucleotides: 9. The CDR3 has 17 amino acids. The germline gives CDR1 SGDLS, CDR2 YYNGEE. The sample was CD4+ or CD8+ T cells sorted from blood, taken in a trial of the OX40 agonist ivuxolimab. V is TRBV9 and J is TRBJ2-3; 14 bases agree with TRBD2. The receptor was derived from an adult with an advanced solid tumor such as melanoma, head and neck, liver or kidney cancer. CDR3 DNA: TGTGCCAGCAGCTCCATACGACTAGCGGGGGGGTTAGATACGCAGTATTTT. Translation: CASSSIRLAGGLDTQYF.